The 8 T cell receptor beta chains reported below all come from one sample, sequenced in a study of blood T cell repertoires in COVID-19. Measured with immunoSEQ multiplex PCR; TCRdb has only the in-frame clones, and not every one. Here the sample spans about 53,000 clones, more than 75% being singletons. The sequencing input was peripheral blood. These receptors were taken from a man aged 50 to 59 with acute or convalescent COVID-19.

The chain recombines TRBV29-1 with TRBJ1-4; D remains unclear. The CDR3 sequence is 12 residues long. V was cut by 7 bases and J by 5 bases, with 11 bases left in between. CDR1 and CDR2 (germline): SQVTM, ANQGSEA. The chain's CDR3 is CSALRENEKLFF. The CDR3 nucleotides read TGCAGCGCTCTCCGGGAAAATGAAAAACTGTTTTTT.

V gene TRBV30 combines with J gene TRBJ2-7, with 7 bases fitting TRBD1. The V gene end was trimmed by 2 bases and the J gene end by 6 bases; junction bases not matched to a gene: 4. The CDR3 length is 12 residues. CDR1 and CDR2 (germline): GTSNPN, SVGIG (reference sequence). The CDR3 bases are TGTGCCTGGAGTAAACAGGGGAGCGAGCAGTACTTC. Amino acid sequence: CAWSKQGSEQYF.

This clone was counted a few times. The chain combines TRBV10-3 with TRBJ2-1, with 8 bases fitting TRBD2. The V gene end was trimmed by 1 base and the J gene end by 5 bases; junction bases not matched to a gene: 4. The CDR3 extends over 15 amino acids. Germline V gives CDR1 ENHRY, CDR2 SYGVKD. The CDR3 DNA is TGTGCCATCAGTGAGTTATTAGCGGGGAACAATGAGCAGTTCTTC. Amino acid sequence: CAISELLAGNNEQFF.

The genes are TRBV7-6 and TRBJ2-7, with D possibly matching TRBD1 (6 bases). This CDR3 has 15 residues. Germline loops: CDR1 SGHVS, CDR2 FNYEAQ. Trimming took 3 bases from V and 2 from J, leaving 14 bases between them. The DNA for the CDR3 is TGTGCCAGCAGCTTTAATCAGGGGCCTACCTACGAGCAGTACTTC. Amino acid sequence: CASSFNQGPTYEQYF.

This clone has a handful of counts. The V gene is TRBV14, the J gene TRBJ1-1; D call uncertain. The CDR3 consists of 12 residues. Trimming left V 1 base short and J 7 bases short, with 7 bases between. CDR1 is SGHDN and CDR2 is FVKESK in the germline V gene. The CDR3 nucleotides read TGTGCCAGCAGCCAAGGCTACCTTGAAGCTTTCTTT. This translates into CASSQGYLEAFF.

This sequence joins TRBV24-1 and TRBJ1-3, with D unresolved. The CDR3 length is 12 residues. CDR1 is KGHDR and CDR2 is SFDVKD in the germline V gene. The V end lost 9 bases, the J end lost 4 bases, and 9 bases lay between the germline ends. The CDR3 coding sequence is TGTGCCACCGAGGGATCGGGAAACACCATATATTTT. Translating it yields CATEGSGNTIYF.

The gene calls are TRBV20-1 and TRBJ2-3; 8 nucleotides match TRBD2. The junction had 11 bases not matched to a gene; V was cut back by 3 bases and J by 6 bases. The length of the CDR3 is 15 residues. Per germline, CDR1 DFQATT and CDR2 SNEGSKA (reference sequence). CDR3 in amino acids: CSASWTSPNRDTQYF. The CDR3 DNA sequence: TGCAGTGCTAGTTGGACTAGCCCCAATCGGGATACGCAGTATTTT.

This chain joins TRBV7-3 and TRBJ1-2, with 7 bases identical to TRBD1. CDR3 length: 15 amino acids. Germline CDR1 reads SGHTA; CDR2 reads FQGTGA. V lost 5 bases to trimming and J lost 1 base; unmatched junction nucleotides: 7. The CDR3, as DNA: TGTGCCAGCAGCCCTAATGGACAGGTTAACTATGGCTACACCTTC. Translated: CASSPNGQVNYGYTF.